This T cell receptor (beta chain) came from a study of cytomegalovirus exposure and HLA in healthy donors. Across the whole study: In a later analysis, it was reported that the roughly 130 validation repertoires had been produced on the same platform as the 500 to 850 repertoires belonging to the first cohort.

Clones were read by immunoSEQ multiplex PCR, and TCRdb kept only the in-frame ones, dropping some. The data show over 150,000 clones, 84% seen once. Note on this clone: What it binds is not known.

General study points: A list of about 160 TCR beta chains associated with cytomegalovirus was given.

Germline V CDR1 and CDR2: MNHNS, SASEGT. The CDR3 spans 14 residues. V lost 8 bases and J lost 1, with 13 bases in between. The sequence was obtained from a woman aged 18 to 35 in good health and CMV-seropositive. V usage is TRBV6-1 and J usage is TRBJ2-3, with D hard to call. Sequencing used PBMCs. As DNA, the CDR3 is TGTGCCAGCTGCGTCCGAGGAGGCACAGATACGCAGTATTTT. Residues: CASCVRGGTDTQYF.